This is a list of T cell receptor beta chains from one sample in a study of shared clonotypes between healthy human individuals. Profiling relied on immunoSEQ multiplex PCR, and the TCRdb table lists in-frame clones only, not all of them. The table has around 2.5 million clones, 80% to 95% seen once. Sequencing was done on a sample of naive CD4+ T cells from PBMCs. Receptor source: a man aged 18 to 30 in good health. Some clones in this sample may be carry-over from other donors' samples. The CDR3 runs from the conserved cysteine through the conserved F or W. Each record gives: CDR3 protein, CDR3 DNA, clone size, J gene, V gene, D gene. A D gene is named only where the DNA matches it firmly. Not all rows give a size; the values are once, few, many and, for expanded clones, a class.

CDR3: CASSIATVSNQPQHF
DNA: TGTGCCAGTAGTATCGCCACGGTCAGCAATCAGCCCCAGCATTTT
size: NA
J: TRBJ1-5
V: TRBV19
D: NA

CDR3: CASSRMWGFNEQFF
DNA: TGTGCCAGTAGCAGGATGTGGGGGTTCAATGAGCAGTTCTTC
size: NA
J: TRBJ2-1
V: TRBV19
D: NA

CDR3: CASSQDSAEAFF
DNA: TGCGCCAGCAGCCAAGATAGCGCTGAAGCTTTCTTT
size: NA
J: TRBJ1-1
V: TRBV4-1
D: NA

CDR3: CASSYSGQGSYEQYF
DNA: TGTGCCAGCAGTTACAGCGGACAGGGGTCTTACGAGCAGTACTTC
size: NA
J: TRBJ2-7
V: TRBV6-5
D: TRBD1

CDR3: CASSLGPLAYLYGYTF
DNA: TGCGCCAGCAGCTTGGGACCGCTGGCCTACTTATATGGCTACACCTTC
size: NA
J: TRBJ1-2
V: TRBV5-1
D: NA

CDR3: CASSLGGGRGNQPQHF
DNA: TGTGCCAGCAGCTTAGGGGGGGGCAGGGGCAATCAGCCCCAGCATTTT
size: NA
J: TRBJ1-5
V: TRBV11-2
D: NA

CDR3: CASSPWRTGDDNEQFF
DNA: TGCGCCAGCAGCCCGTGGAGGACAGGGGACGACAATGAGCAGTTCTTC
size: NA
J: TRBJ2-1
V: TRBV5-1
D: TRBD1

CDR3: CASSLGSSGTPGEQFF
DNA: TGTGCCAGCAGCTTGGGGTCTAGCGGGACCCCGGGCGAGCAGTTCTTC
size: NA
J: TRBJ2-1
V: TRBV7-2
D: TRBD2

CDR3: CSVAAGGTDTQYF
DNA: TGCAGCGTTGCGGCGGGAGGCACAGATACGCAGTATTTT
size: NA
J: TRBJ2-3
V: TRBV29-1
D: TRBD2

CDR3: CASSDQFSSYNEQFF
DNA: TGTGCCAGCAGTGACCAGTTTTCCTCCTACAATGAGCAGTTCTTC
size: NA
J: TRBJ2-1
V: TRBV2
D: NA

CDR3: CASSRDSGSSPLHF
DNA: TGTGCCAGCAGCCGGGACAGTGGCAGTTCACCCCTCCACTTT
size: NA
J: TRBJ1-6
V: TRBV7-2
D: TRBD1

CDR3: CASSSLDRARSYEQYF
DNA: TGTGCCAGCAGTTCCCTAGACAGGGCGCGCTCCTACGAGCAGTACTTC
size: NA
J: TRBJ2-7
V: TRBV6-5
D: TRBD1

CDR3: CASSPRTSGSTDTQYF
DNA: TGTGCCAGCAGCCCAAGGACTAGCGGTAGCACAGATACGCAGTATTTT
size: NA
J: TRBJ2-3
V: TRBV7-6
D: TRBD2

CDR3: CASSLWSGGGLRLDYGYTF
DNA: TGTGCCAGCAGTTTATGGTCTGGAGGGGGCCTCCGTCTCGACTATGGCTACACCTTC
size: once
J: TRBJ1-2
V: TRBV27
D: TRBD1

CDR3: CASSSQGLANTEAFF
DNA: TGCGCCAGCAGCTCACAAGGCCTGGCGAACACTGAAGCTTTCTTT
size: NA
J: TRBJ1-1
V: TRBV5-1
D: NA

CDR3: CASSLAGTSGYTF
DNA: TGTGCCAGCAGCTTAGCCGGGACATCTGGCTACACCTTC
size: NA
J: TRBJ1-2
V: TRBV5-4
D: NA

CDR3: CASSRGAEGTDTQYF
DNA: TGTGCCAGCAGCCGGGGGGCAGAGGGCACAGATACGCAGTATTTT
size: NA
J: TRBJ2-3
V: TRBV28
D: NA

CDR3: CSGWDRTSYNEQFF
DNA: TGCAGCGGGTGGGACCGGACCTCCTACAATGAGCAGTTCTTC
size: NA
J: TRBJ2-1
V: TRBV29-1
D: NA

CDR3: CAWSVLAGGAGNTIYF
DNA: TGTGCCTGGAGTGTACTTGCGGGGGGAGCTGGAAACACCATATATTTT
size: NA
J: TRBJ1-3
V: TRBV30
D: NA

CDR3: CASSLDRNTEAFF
DNA: TGTGCCAGCAGCTTAGACCGTAACACTGAAGCTTTCTTT
size: NA
J: TRBJ1-1
V: TRBV7-9
D: NA

CDR3: CASTHEGTLNYGYTF
DNA: TGTGCCAGCACCCACGAGGGGACGCTGAACTATGGCTACACCTTC
size: NA
J: TRBJ1-2
V: TRBV9
D: NA

CDR3: CASSFYTMNEAFF
DNA: TGCGCCAGCAGCTTTTACACGATGAATGAAGCTTTCTTT
size: NA
J: TRBJ1-1
V: TRBV5-1
D: NA

CDR3: CASREFNEQFF
DNA: TGTGCCAGCAGAGAATTCAATGAGCAGTTCTTC
size: NA
J: TRBJ2-1
V: TRBV6-5
D: NA

CDR3: CSVAGLAGVQETQYF
DNA: TGCAGCGTCGCTGGACTAGCGGGAGTCCAAGAGACCCAGTACTTC
size: NA
J: TRBJ2-5
V: TRBV29-1
D: TRBD2

CDR3: CASSLVQGKSYEQYF
DNA: TGTGCCAGCAGTTTGGTACAGGGGAAATCCTACGAGCAGTACTTC
size: NA
J: TRBJ2-7
V: TRBV28
D: TRBD1

CDR3: CASSGPGNQPQHF
DNA: TGTGCCAGCAGCGGACCGGGCAATCAGCCCCAGCATTTT
size: NA
J: TRBJ1-5
V: TRBV7-2
D: NA

CDR3: CASSPTGGNVETQYF
DNA: TGTGCCAGCAGCCCTACCGGTGGAAATGTAGAGACCCAGTACTTC
size: once
J: TRBJ2-5
V: TRBV5-8
D: NA

CDR3: CASSLGTGVYEQYF
DNA: TGTGCCAGCAGCTTAGGAACAGGGGTTTACGAGCAGTACTTC
size: once
J: TRBJ2-7
V: TRBV11-2
D: TRBD1

CDR3: CASSEVRGSSRRNQPQHF
DNA: TGTGCCAGCAGTGAAGTTAGGGGTTCTTCACGTCGAAATCAGCCCCAGCATTTT
size: NA
J: TRBJ1-5
V: TRBV6-1
D: NA

CDR3: CASSQVRAKGDRAYNEQFF
DNA: TGCGCCAGCAGCCAAGTTCGAGCAAAGGGTGATAGGGCGTACAATGAGCAGTTCTTC
size: NA
J: TRBJ2-1
V: TRBV4-1
D: NA

CDR3: CASSYLTDTQYF
DNA: TGTGCCAGCAGTTATCTCACAGATACGCAGTATTTT
size: NA
J: TRBJ2-3
V: TRBV6-6
D: NA

CDR3: CASSTHRGDNEKLFF
DNA: TGTGCCAGCAGCACCCACAGGGGCGATAATGAAAAACTGTTTTTT
size: NA
J: TRBJ1-4
V: TRBV7-9
D: TRBD1

CDR3: CASSYSPLGGYEQYF
DNA: TGTGCCAGCAGTTACTCCCCCCTGGGAGGCTACGAGCAGTACTTC
size: NA
J: TRBJ2-7
V: TRBV6-5
D: NA

CDR3: CASRPTHKELFF
DNA: TGCGCCAGCCGGCCTACCCACAAGGAGCTGTTTTTT
size: NA
J: TRBJ2-2
V: TRBV10-1
D: NA

CDR3: CASSFGNRGRVAGNTIYF
DNA: TGTGCCAGCAGTTTCGGAAACAGGGGGCGGGTAGCGGGAAACACCATATATTTT
size: NA
J: TRBJ1-3
V: TRBV28
D: TRBD1

CDR3: CASSLDPVATNEKLFF
DNA: TGCGCCAGCAGCTTGGACCCGGTAGCAACTAATGAAAAACTGTTTTTT
size: NA
J: TRBJ1-4
V: TRBV5-1
D: NA

CDR3: CASSLGTGGEETQYF
DNA: TGCGCCAGCAGCTTGGGGACAGGGGGCGAAGAGACCCAGTACTTC
size: NA
J: TRBJ2-5
V: TRBV5-1
D: TRBD1

CDR3: CASKRGDRASYGYTF
DNA: TGTGCCAGCAAGCGGGGGGACAGGGCTTCTTATGGCTACACCTTC
size: NA
J: TRBJ1-2
V: TRBV28
D: TRBD1

CDR3: CASSYPPLANEQFF
DNA: TGTGCCAGCAGTTACCCACCTCTAGCGAATGAGCAGTTCTTC
size: NA
J: TRBJ2-1
V: TRBV6-6
D: NA

CDR3: CASGLSNQPQHF
DNA: TGTGCTAGTGGTTTGTCGAATCAGCCCCAGCATTTT
size: NA
J: TRBJ1-5
V: TRBV12-5
D: NA

CDR3: CASSLMDGSNQPQHF
DNA: TGCGCCAGCAGCTTGATGGACGGTAGCAATCAGCCCCAGCATTTT
size: NA
J: TRBJ1-5
V: TRBV5-1
D: NA

CDR3: CASSLGGVSYNEQFF
DNA: TGCGCCAGCAGCTTGGGAGGGGTATCCTACAATGAGCAGTTCTTC
size: NA
J: TRBJ2-1
V: TRBV5-1
D: NA